The text below deals with one T cell receptor beta chain. The target antigen is unknown. The data are from a study of monozygotic twins with inflammatory bowel disease. The UMIs contained a 6-nucleotide sample barcode. They were added by template switching during cDNA synthesis. Each CDR3 protein gets one entry in TCRdb, which reprocessed the 5' RACE reads and gives no DNA. This sample's table has around 220,000 distinct CDR3 sequences. Whole-study findings and limits: Twin pairs that were concordant did not differ from discordant pairs in repertoire similarity, possibly from limited power. Inverse Simpson values showed less TCRbeta diversity in IBD patients than in their healthy co-twins.

This CDR3 is built from 15 residues. The germline gives CDR1 MNHNS, CDR2 SASEGT. The receptor was derived from a human donor with ulcerative colitis or Crohn's disease, or a healthy co-twin of an affected twin (not recorded which). Sequences were obtained from blood. This chain links TRBV6-1 with TRBJ1-5; no DNA is available, so the TRBD1 call from TCRdb remains unchecked. CDR3 sequence reads: CASSRDRYSNQPQHF.